The 2 T cell receptor beta chains listed next were all sequenced from one sample in a study of human CD8 memory T cell subsets. The TCR beta sequencing libraries came from UMI-labeled 5' RACE. Reprocessing the 5' RACE reads, TCRdb reports a single entry for every CDR3 protein and omits DNA. Seen in this sample are roughly 10,000 distinct CDR3 sequences; the ten most common clones hold 15%. The specimen sequenced was CD8+ stem-like memory T cells (TSCM and TCM) sorted from PBMCs. Subset given: stem-like memory CD8 T cells (TSTEM), CCR7+ PD-1- TIGIT-. All receptors come from a human donor in good health.

V gene TRBV4-1 combines with J gene TRBJ2-5; TCRdb's D gene call, TRBD1, goes unchecked for lack of DNA. CDR3 length: 18 residues. Per the germline V gene, CDR1 is MGHRA and CDR2 is YSYEKL. The CDR3 spells CASSQDKIIRGGAETQYF.

The chain is built from TRBV25-1 and TRBJ1-2; no DNA is available, so the TRBD1 call from TCRdb remains unchecked. This CDR3 has 14 amino acids. From germline, CDR1 is MGHDK and CDR2 SYGVNS. CDR3 loop: CASSEYGGGHGYTF.